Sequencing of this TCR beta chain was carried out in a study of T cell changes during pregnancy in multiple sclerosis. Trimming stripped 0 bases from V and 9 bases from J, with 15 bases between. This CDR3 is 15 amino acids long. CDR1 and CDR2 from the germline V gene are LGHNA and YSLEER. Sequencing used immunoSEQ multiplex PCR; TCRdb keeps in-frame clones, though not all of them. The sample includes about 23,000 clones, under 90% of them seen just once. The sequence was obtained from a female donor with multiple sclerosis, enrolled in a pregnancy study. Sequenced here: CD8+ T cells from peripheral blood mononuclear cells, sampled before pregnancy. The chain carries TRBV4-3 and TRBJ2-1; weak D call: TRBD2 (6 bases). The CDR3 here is CASSQDSGLTSEQFF. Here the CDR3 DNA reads TGCGCCAGCAGCCAAGATAGTGGCTTGACTAGTGAGCAGTTCTTC.